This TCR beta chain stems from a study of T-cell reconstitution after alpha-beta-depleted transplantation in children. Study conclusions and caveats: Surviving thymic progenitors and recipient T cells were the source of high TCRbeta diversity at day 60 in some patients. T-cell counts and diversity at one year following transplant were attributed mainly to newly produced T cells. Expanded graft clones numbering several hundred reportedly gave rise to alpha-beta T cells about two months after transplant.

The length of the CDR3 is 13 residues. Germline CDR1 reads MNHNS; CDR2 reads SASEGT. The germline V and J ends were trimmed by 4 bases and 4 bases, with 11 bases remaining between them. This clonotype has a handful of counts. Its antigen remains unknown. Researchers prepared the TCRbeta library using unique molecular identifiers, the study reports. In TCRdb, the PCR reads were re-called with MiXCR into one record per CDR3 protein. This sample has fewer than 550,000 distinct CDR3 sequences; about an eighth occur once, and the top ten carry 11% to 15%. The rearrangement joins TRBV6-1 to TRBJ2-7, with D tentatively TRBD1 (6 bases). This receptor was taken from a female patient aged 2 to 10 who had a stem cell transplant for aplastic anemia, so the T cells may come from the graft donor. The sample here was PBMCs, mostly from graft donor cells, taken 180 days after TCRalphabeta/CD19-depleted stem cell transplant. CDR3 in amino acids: CASSAIQGYEQYV. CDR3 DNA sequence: TGTGCCAGCAGTGCGATACAGGGTTACGAGCAGTACGTC.